The 17 T cell receptor beta chains reported below all come from one sample, sequenced in a study of response to subunit inactivated influenza vaccine. Using its own MiXCR run on the RT-PCR reads, TCRdb lists one record per CDR3 protein. The table includes about half a million distinct CDR3 sequences, under 9% detected once. Sequenced here: PBMCs from blood, sampled roughly 24 months after vaccination. The receptor set was obtained from a man between 45 and 75 years old who received an inactivated influenza vaccine.

There are a few counts of this clonotype. This chain joins TRBV3-1 and TRBJ2-5; TRBD1 might be the D (5 bases). Germline V gives CDR1 LGHDT, CDR2 YNNKEL (reference sequence). Trimming cost V 3 bases and J 4 bases, with 15 bases left between them. The CDR3 has 15 residues. CDR3 in DNA: TGTGCCAGCAGCCACATGGGTGCAAGGGGAGAGACCCAGTACTTC. This gives the protein CASSHMGARGETQYF.

This clonotype came up a few times. The rearrangement uses TRBV29-1 and TRBJ1-2; perhaps TRBD1 as D (5 bases). Germline CDR1 reads SQVTM; CDR2 reads ANQGSEA. The germline V and J ends were trimmed by 3 bases and 6 bases, with 8 bases remaining between them. The length of the CDR3 is 11 residues. Written as DNA, the CDR3 is TGCAGCGTTGAGGGGACCCATGGCTACACCTTC. It yields the protein CSVEGTHGYTF.

V and J are TRBV4-3 and TRBJ1-6; D is possibly TRBD1 (6 bases). The ends were cut back, 6 bases at V and 8 bases at J, with 14 bases in the middle. The CDR3 covers 14 residues. Germline V lookup: CDR1 LGHNA, CDR2 YSLEER. The CDR3 protein is CASRVTGKYSPLHF. DNA of the CDR3: TGCGCCAGCAGAGTCACAGGGAAGTATTCACCCCTCCACTTT.

This clonotype showed up many times. This chain connects TRBV28 to TRBJ2-1; 10 nucleotides line up with TRBD2. The CDR3 has 16 amino acids. The trim removed 3 bases at V and 2 bases at J, leaving 4 bases unmatched. Germline CDR1 reads MDHEN; CDR2 reads SYDVKM. DNA of the CDR3: TGTGCCAGCAGTTTGGGACTAGCGAATACCTACAATGAGCAGTTCTTC. This codes for CASSLGLANTYNEQFF.

The V gene is TRBV10-3, the J gene TRBJ2-2, with D possibly matching TRBD1 (6 bases). Deletions cut 11 bases from V and 0 bases from J, with 16 bases between. The CDR3 extends over 15 amino acids. Germline V gene sequence: CDR1 ENHRY, CDR2 SYGVKD. CDR3: CAASLDSANTGELFF. The DNA of the CDR3 is TGTGCCGCGAGCCTGGACAGCGCGAACACCGGGGAGCTGTTTTTT.

J is TRBJ2-1 and V is TRBV5-1, with D maybe TRBD1 (7 bases). The germline gives CDR1 SGHRS, CDR2 YFSETQ. Trimming took off 4 bases at V and 8 bases at J, with 13 bases between the two ends. The CDR3 length is 13 residues. The CDR3 sequence is CASSAGQNHEQFF. For the CDR3, the DNA is TGCGCCAGCAGCGCGGGACAGAACCATGAGCAGTTCTTC.

This clonotype showed up just a few times. V gene TRBV6-5 combines with J gene TRBJ2-7, with D possibly being TRBD2 (6 bases). Per germline, CDR1 MNHEY and CDR2 SVGAGI. Trimming stripped 0 bases from V and 0 bases from J, with 9 bases between. CDR3 length equals 15 residues. CDR3 sequence (DNA): TGTGCCAGCAGTTACTCTCGGGGGAGCTCCTACGAGCAGTACTTC. It specifies CASSYSRGSSYEQYF.

At least ten counts were recorded for this clonotype. V is TRBV12-3 or TRBV12-4 and J is TRBJ1-6; 7 positions agree with TRBD1. With 6 bases clipped from V and 7 bases from J, the junction kept 9 bases outside the gene matches. This CDR3 contains 15 residues. The DNA of the CDR3 is TGTGCCAGCAGCCCGACAGGGTTCGCGAATTCACCCCTCCACTTT. This encodes CASSPTGFANSPLHF.

The chain has TRBV4-3 and TRBJ2-3, with D possibly called TRBD1 or TRBD2 (5 bases each). Germline V gives CDR1 LGHNA, CDR2 YSLEER. V was clipped by 1 base and J by 6 bases, with 5 bases between them. The length of the CDR3 is 12 residues. As DNA, the CDR3 is TGCGCCAGCAGCCAAGGGGGGGATACGCAGTATTTT. Protein: CASSQGGDTQYF.

This clonotype has at least ten counts. The chain combines TRBV7-9 with TRBJ1-1, with 9 bases lining up with TRBD1. Trimming at V came to 4 bases and at J to 6 bases, leaving 0 bases not matched to a gene. The CDR3 is 12 amino acids. CDR1 is SEHNR, CDR2 FQNEAQ, per germline (reference sequence). The CDR3 nucleotides read TGTGCCAGCAGCTGGACAGGGGCTGAAGCTTTCTTT. Protein sequence: CASSWTGAEAFF.

The chain joins TRBV20-1 to TRBJ1-6; D call uncertain. The CDR3 runs 15 residues. CDR1 and CDR2 from the germline V gene are DFQATT and SNEGSKA (reference sequence). V lost 3 bases, J lost 5 bases, and 14 bases lay in between. Here the CDR3 DNA reads TGCAGTGCTAGTGCCGCGGGCCAGGATAATTCACCCCTCCACTTT. This gives the protein CSASAAGQDNSPLHF.

This clonotype appeared a few times. The chain is built from TRBV27 and TRBJ2-1; 7 positions agree with TRBD1. J gave up 4 bases and V 5 bases, and 8 bases lay outside the gene matches. The CDR3 is 15 residues long. Germline V CDR1 and CDR2: MNHEY, SMNVEV (reference sequence). The CDR3 DNA reads TGTGCCAGCAGTATCCGGGACAGAGAATACAATGAGCAGTTCTTC. Translation: CASSIRDREYNEQFF.

The V and J genes are TRBV29-1 and TRBJ2-7; D is unresolved. Trimming pared 6 bases from V and 3 bases from J, leaving 18 bases between. The CDR3 is made up of 14 amino acids. Germline V gene sequence: CDR1 SQVTM, CDR2 ANQGSEA. The DNA of the CDR3 is TGCAGCGTCATTCCTTCCAGCCTGGTCTACGAGCAGTACTTC. Amino acid sequence: CSVIPSSLVYEQYF.

This sequence joins TRBV12-3 or TRBV12-4 and TRBJ2-7, with TRBD2 matching over 9 bases. The V gene end was trimmed by 2 bases and the J gene end by 2 bases; junction bases not matched to a gene: 4. CDR3 size: 15 residues. CDR3 region: CASSLIAGVTYEQYF. In nucleotides, the CDR3 is TGTGCCAGCAGTTTAATAGCGGGGGTTACCTACGAGCAGTACTTC.

This clonotype was seen many times. The V and J genes are TRBV20-1 and TRBJ1-1; D gene unclear. The CDR3 is made up of 13 amino acids. V was shortened by 4 bases and J by 1 base, with 10 bases between the two germline ends. Germline V gene sequence: CDR1 DFQATT, CDR2 SNEGSKA (reference sequence). The chain's CDR3 is CSAKRYQNTEAFF. The CDR3 coding sequence is TGCAGTGCTAAAAGGTATCAGAACACTGAAGCTTTCTTT.

This clonotype was seen more than once but under ten times. The chain employs TRBV29-1 and TRBJ2-1; D may be TRBD2 (5 bases). From germline, CDR1 is SQVTM and CDR2 ANQGSEA. Trimming left V 3 bases short and J 6 bases short, with 18 bases between. The CDR3 is 15 residues long. CDR3 DNA sequence: TGCAGCGTTGATCTGCCCCATCGGGGTGGCAATGAGCAGTTCTTC. This translates into CSVDLPHRGGNEQFF.

There are many counts of this clonotype. This rearrangement joins TRBV6-2 or TRBV6-3 to TRBJ2-7; D not certain. The CDR3 spans 13 residues. Deletions cut 2 bases from V and 6 bases from J, with 11 bases between. Germline V gene lookup returns CDR1 MNHEY and CDR2 SVGEGT. The CDR3 loop is CASSYQPAGEQYF. CDR3 DNA sequence: TGTGCCAGCAGTTACCAACCAGCCGGCGAGCAGTACTTC.